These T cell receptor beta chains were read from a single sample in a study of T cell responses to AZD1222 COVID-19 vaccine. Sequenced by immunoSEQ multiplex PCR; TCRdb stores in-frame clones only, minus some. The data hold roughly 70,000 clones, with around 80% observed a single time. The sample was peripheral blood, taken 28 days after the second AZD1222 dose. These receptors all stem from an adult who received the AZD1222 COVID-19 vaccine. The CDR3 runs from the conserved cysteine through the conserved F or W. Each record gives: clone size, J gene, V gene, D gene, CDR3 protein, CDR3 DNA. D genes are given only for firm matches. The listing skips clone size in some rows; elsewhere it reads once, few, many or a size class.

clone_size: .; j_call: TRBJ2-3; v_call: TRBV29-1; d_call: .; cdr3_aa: CSVEQDSSRSTQYF; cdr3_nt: TGCAGCGTTGAGCAAGACTCTAGCAGGTCTACGCAGTATTTT
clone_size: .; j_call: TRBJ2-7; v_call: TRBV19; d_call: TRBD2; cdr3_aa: CASSPFSGAISYEQYF; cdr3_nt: TGTGCCAGTAGTCCTTTTAGCGGGGCGATCTCCTACGAGCAGTACTTC
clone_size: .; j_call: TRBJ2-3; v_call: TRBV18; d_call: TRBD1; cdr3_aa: CASSPGTGEFRNTQYF; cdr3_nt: TGTGCCAGCTCACCAGGGACAGGGGAGTTTCGGAATACGCAGTATTTT
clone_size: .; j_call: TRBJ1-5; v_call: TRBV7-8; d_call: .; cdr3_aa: CASSLDRAPYNQPQHF; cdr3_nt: TGTGCCAGCAGCTTAGACAGGGCTCCCTACAATCAGCCCCAGCATTTT
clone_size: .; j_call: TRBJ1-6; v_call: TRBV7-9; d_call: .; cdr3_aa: CASSLHENSPLHF; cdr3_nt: TGTGCCAGCAGCTTACATGAGAATTCACCCCTCCACTTT
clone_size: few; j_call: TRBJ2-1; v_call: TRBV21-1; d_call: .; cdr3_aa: CASRTRNWGEQFF; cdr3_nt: TGTGCCAGCCGGACCCGTAACTGGGGGGAGCAGTTCTTC
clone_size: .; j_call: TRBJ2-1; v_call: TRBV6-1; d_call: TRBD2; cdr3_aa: CASSDPSGVRNEQFF; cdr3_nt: TGTGCCAGCAGTGACCCTAGCGGGGTGAGGAATGAGCAGTTCTTC
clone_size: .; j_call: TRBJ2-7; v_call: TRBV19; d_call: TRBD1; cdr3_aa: CASSFGQGFTYEQYF; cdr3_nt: TGTGCCAGTAGTTTCGGACAGGGCTTCACCTACGAGCAGTACTTC
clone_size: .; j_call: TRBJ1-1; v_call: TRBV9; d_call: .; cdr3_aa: CASSPPGGDAFF; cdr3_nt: TGTGCCAGCAGCCCTCCGGGGGGCGACGCTTTCTTT
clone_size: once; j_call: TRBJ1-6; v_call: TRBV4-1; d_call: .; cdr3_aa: CASSQATTLHF; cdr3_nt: TGCGCCAGCAGCCAAGCTACCACCCTCCACTTT
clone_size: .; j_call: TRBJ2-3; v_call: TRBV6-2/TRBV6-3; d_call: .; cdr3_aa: CASSPDQRNTQYF; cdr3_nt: TGTGCCAGCAGCCCTGATCAGCGAAATACGCAGTATTTT